This TCR beta chain emerged from a study of radiotherapy plus CTLA-4 blockade in lung cancer. The study, taken as a whole, reports: Some TCR clones had been derived from tumors. These clones expanded in peripheral blood after radiotherapy plus ipilimumab.

Sequenced by immunoSEQ multiplex PCR; TCRdb stores in-frame clones only, minus some. Among 50,000 to 60,000 clones, just under 85% were seen once, and the ten largest hold under 7%. After removal of 9 bases from V and 1 base from J, the junction contained 14 bases not matched to a gene. The CDR3 contains 16 residues. Germline values: CDR1 MDHEN, CDR2 SYDVKM. On this clone: Its cognate antigen is unknown.

The chain is built from TRBV28 and TRBJ2-5, with 7 bases that match TRBD1. The sequencing used peripheral blood, collected from a patient treated with radiotherapy plus ipilimumab. The clonotype comes from a human donor with non-small cell lung cancer whose response to radiotherapy plus ipilimumab could not be evaluated. CDR3 DNA sequence: TGTGCCAGTCGACGACGGACAGGACAAGGCCAAGAGACCCAGTACTTC. Residues: CASRRRTGQGQETQYF.